This TCR beta chain stems from a study of cytomegalovirus exposure and HLA in healthy donors. PCR amplification relied on 60 Vbeta primers (plus 13 Jbeta primers). Method: immunoSEQ multiplex PCR; TCRdb's copy keeps in-frame clones and lacks some. The sample lists about 140,000 clones; around 80% were seen once. The table lists this clone with a count of one. CDR3 size: 14 residues. Germline loops: CDR1 SGHTA, CDR2 FQGNSA. V lost 2 bases, J lost 6 bases, and 14 bases lay in between. The material sequenced was PBMCs. This chain joins TRBV7-2 and TRBJ2-7, with D tentatively TRBD2 (6 bases). The TCR was taken from a man aged 18 to 30 in good health and CMV-seropositive. CDR3 protein: CASSLIPGSSEQYF. For the CDR3, the DNA is TGTGCCAGCAGCTTAATCCCCGGGAGCTCCGAGCAGTACTTC.